This entry concerns a single T cell receptor beta chain. This sample is part of a study of blood T cell repertoires in COVID-19. Across the whole study: Italy, Spain and the United States were the sources of the convalescent and acute COVID-19 samples. PBMCs, B-cell-depleted T cells, or T cells were the source of the cDNA or gDNA that made up the material.

Study processing details: Nucleated cell number was recorded as an estimate derived from reference gene primer amplification. Only in-frame clones appear in the TCRdb table, and some are missing; sequencing was by immunoSEQ multiplex PCR. That table supplies the V and J calls and clone size; D and trimming were determined from the DNA. Altogether 250,000 to 350,000 clones are present, about 90% being singletons, with the ten largest covering more than 2%. Trimming stripped 1 base from V and 0 bases from J, with 7 bases between. The CDR3 loop spans 15 amino acids. In germline, CDR1 is MGHRA, CDR2 YSYEKL.

This sequence joins TRBV4-1 and TRBJ2-1; a possible D gene is TRBD1 (5 bases). This clonotype was obtained from a man in his late teens or twenties with active or convalescent COVID-19. The sample consisted of peripheral blood. CDR3 sequence reads: CASSQVQGSYNEQFF. As DNA, the CDR3 is TGCGCCAGCAGCCAAGTCCAGGGCTCCTACAATGAGCAGTTCTTC.